This T cell receptor (beta chain) stems from a study of T cell changes during pregnancy in multiple sclerosis. The CDR3 contains 16 residues. Using immunoSEQ multiplex PCR, the repertoire was profiled, and TCRdb retains in-frame clones only, with some absent. Of 85,000 to 130,000 clones in the sample, more than 80% were seen once. Specimen: peripheral blood, collected before pregnancy. The receptor's source is a female donor with multiple sclerosis, enrolled in a pregnancy study. V gene TRBV21-1 combines with J gene TRBJ1-1. TRBV21-1 constitutes a pseudogene. The CDR3 sequence is CASRHIVATIRTEAFF. CDR3 nucleotides: TGTGCCAGCAGGCACATAGTAGCTACAATTCGCACTGAAGCTTTCTTT.